This entry is about one TCR beta chain. It has no known antigen specificity. One end of the junction fails to match germline, which may point to a read error. The data were obtained in a study of cytomegalovirus exposure and HLA in healthy donors (dated by TCRdb to about 2017). Study-level background: An earlier analysis of roughly 500 of the donors reported 276 Gb of sequence data and about 120 million unique TCR beta sequences obtained from roughly 180 million T cells. An early release covering more than 500 HLA-typed donors comprised about 300 gigabases of sequencing data and around 80 million unique TCR sequences. The genetic ancestry cluster associated with self-reported Caucasian donors included about 81% of the 300 to 450 genotyped donors. The aim of the study was to test whether cataloging public T cell receptors could identify signatures of past pathogen exposure. Using immunosequencing, the study profiled T cell repertoires from about 620 subjects and related those repertoires to cytomegalovirus serostatus. In addition to the first cohort of roughly 670 subjects, a separate validation cohort of around 110 different subjects was used. The study combined high-throughput TCR immunosequencing, statistical association of individual TCRs with disease status, and machine learning to predict cytomegalovirus infection status. In a later analysis, previously published TCR beta repertoires from some 640 donors were re-analyzed and high-resolution HLA genotyping was added so that TCR occurrence patterns could be studied. In the later analysis, no new phenotypic data were used to find candidate immune exposures; instead, reliance was placed on TCR beta sequences and their occurrence across donors. In an earlier analysis of over 550 of the donors, high-throughput TCR beta sequencing was used to judge whether each TCR beta V gene segment behaved as functional or pseudogenic. Donor age, sex, ethnicity and CMV serostatus were compiled alongside the repertoire data. A later genetic analysis used genome-wide SNP genotypes for about 60% of the 666 donors, treating that subset as a discovery cohort. All discovery cohort repertoires had been generated using a single sequencing platform. Both class I and class II loci were covered by HLA typing, at four-digit resolution. Typing coverage varied by locus: roughly 629-640 donors for A, B, C, DRB1 and DQB1; roughly 510 for DQA1; 606 for DPA1; roughly 470 for DPB1. Several DR-DQ haplotypes were handled as single units for association and clustering because linkage in the cohort was strong. Among 398 genotyped donors of the cohort, an average of 235,054 unique TCR beta nucleotide sequences were sequenced per donor, about a sixth of them non-productive.

The CDR3 starts with the cysteine, ends with the phenylalanine, and has 16 residues. This entry keeps only the CDR3 DNA: 48 bases, framed from base 1. Per the germline V gene, SGHTA is the CDR1 and FQGTGA is the CDR2. Library preparation was by the immunoSEQ multiplex PCR assay. The multiplex PCR relied on a mix of 60 forward primers for TCR Vbeta segments and 13 reverse primers for TCR Jbeta segments. Amplification of the CDR3 region of rearranged TCR beta genes was performed with a multiplex PCR assay on genomic DNA. The Illumina HiSeq System was used to sequence the amplified TCR beta libraries as 87-base-pair reads. The original methods were these. A later analysis counted some 74 million unique TCR beta chains across the 670 or so repertoires, and roughly 10 million of these chains were shared by at least two donors. A nearest-neighbor algorithm error-corrected the raw reads and collapsed the reads into unique sequences, merging closely related sequences to remove PCR and sequencing errors. To assign V, D and J gene segments, CDR3 sequences were aligned to IMGT reference sequences. For a sequence to be retained, at least a six-nucleotide match to both a V gene segment and a J gene segment was required. A rearrangement counted as productive if the CDR3 had no stop codons and remained in frame with V and J, and every other rearrangement counted as non-productive. CDR3 was defined by IMGT convention, running from the second conserved V-encoded cysteine to the conserved J-encoded phenylalanine. Sequences without an unambiguous match to a single V gene segment were excluded from the earlier analysis of a few hundred of the donors. In an earlier analysis of approximately 560 of the donors, a V segment was called functional when productive rearrangements were above 56.7%, and segregating when the standard deviation between donors exceeded 5%. To diagnose cytomegalovirus status from the catalog of TCR beta chain sequences, a statistical classification framework was built. In a later analysis, TCR nucleotide sequences were compared against IMGT/GENE-DB human TR gene sequences so that V and J genes could be assigned. A later analysis assigned CDR3 sequences and most-parsimonious VDJ recombination scenarios with the TCRdist pipeline. In a later analysis, every TCR beta chain was defined by the combination of its CDR3 amino acid sequence and its V-gene family, and reads without a unique V-gene family were dropped. In a later analysis, around 650 highly shared, low-generation-probability nucleotide sequences were removed to address suspected cross-contamination and a sequencing artifact. A later analysis calculated a clonal expansion index for each public chain from normalized within-repertoire ranks of inferred template counts. In a later analysis, generation probabilities were computed with a VDJ recombination model fitted to out-of-frame rearrangements, and the resulting probabilities were checked against IGoR. A later analysis scored TCR-TCR, TCR-HLA and TCR-CMV co-occurrence with hypergeometric tests, applying a repertoire-size bias correction to TCR pairs. False discovery rates were estimated in a later analysis by permuting HLA or CMV assignments 20 times. In a later analysis, co-occurring TCRs were grouped using DBSCAN, and TCRdist sequence similarity was added for clustering within HLA-allele-positive subsets. Co-occurrence clustering excluded repertoires with fewer than 30,000 or more than 120,000 public chains, plus five with anomalous nucleotide sharing. Held by TCRdb, this immuneACCESS table contains in-frame sequences only and omits some clones. Under half of the omission traces to an unresolved V gene where checked; the cause of the rest is unknown. That table is the source of V, J and clone size, and D and trimming were worked out from the DNA. In this sample the table shows about 110,000 clones, roughly 80% of which occur a single time. The top ten hold 7.7% of the sample.

The paper's findings and limits, for the study overall: A later analysis found that HLA-associated TCR beta chains were more clonally expanded and had lower generation probabilities than equally common non-associated chains. Most TCR sequences were observed very rarely across donors, whereas some public TCRs were present in many individuals. A group of highly shared sequence variants was considered likely to be a technical artifact of the sequencing pipeline. A later analysis found that most CMV-associated TCR beta chains appeared HLA-restricted, with HLA associations seemingly driven largely by CMV exposure. Several of the top co-occurrence clusters appeared to be linked to parvovirus B19, influenza, CMV and Epstein-Barr virus, according to a later analysis. Compared with the 666-donor mean, donors in an Asian-associated ancestry cluster had fewer N-insertions in productive TCRs, according to a later genetic analysis. When HLA alleles, especially DR and DQ, strongly co-occurred, TCR associations were difficult to assign to individual alleles. In both the original and validation cohorts, the classifier was reported to diagnose cytomegalovirus status with high specificity and sensitivity. Because some donors lacked HLA typing at each locus, the association tests relied only on the typed subset. Immune exposure information for the cohort was limited to CMV serostatus. According to a later analysis, TCR association rates differed among HLA loci, with DRB1 alleles showing the most associated TCRs and HLA-C alleles showing the fewest. Some IMGT-functional V segments, including TRBV6-2 and TRBV6-3, could not be distinguished by the 87-base-pair reads and were therefore excluded. V-gene and J-gene trimming of TCR beta chains was associated with a missense DCLRE1C variant in a later genetic analysis, and the association was replicated in an independent cohort. It was suggested by the authors that the approach could potentially be generalized to other disease states and immunological phenotypes. An earlier analysis of some 560 of the donors showed that most TCR beta V segments appeared in productive rearrangements either about 87% or about 30% of the time, which broadly matched IMGT annotations. At a false discovery rate of 0.05, a later analysis linked 15,000 to 20,000 TCR beta sequences to specific HLA alleles. The cohort was sequenced for TCR beta chains only, and without alpha or paired-chain data the features that could be detected were limited. The study listed 170 or so TCR beta chains as associated with cytomegalovirus. In vitro tests confirmed that a few of the cytomegalovirus-associated TCR beta chains recognize cytomegalovirus antigens. Presence/absence analyses assumed roughly uniform sequencing depth across donors, an assumption that may not hold. Correlated functional status among segregating V segments might reflect linkage disequilibrium, but an unknown experimental factor could not be ruled out. A further reported finding was that TCR beta sequences accurately predicted the HLA-A and HLA-B alleles for most subjects in the first cohort. Because counts were too low, some 16 rarely observed V segments, including chromosome 9 orphons, were excluded from the earlier analysis of roughly 580 of the donors.

In total, fewer than 750 healthy bone marrow donors made up the cohort. All cohort members were sampled while nominally healthy, although unrecorded immune exposures were likely present. The donor tested CMV seropositive and was one of the 289 seropositive cohort members. A peripheral blood sample was provided by each donor, and peripheral blood mononuclear cells were used for TCR beta sequencing. The Qiagen DNeasy Blood Extraction Kit was used to extract genomic DNA from the blood cell samples. Sequenced material: PBMCs. The rearrangement joined TRBV7-3 to TRBJ2-6; TRBD2 might be the D gene, on 6 matching bases. This TCR derives from a woman aged 50 to 60 in good health and CMV-seropositive. CDR3 region: CASSPYGGGVANGLTF. In nucleotide form, the sequence is TGTGCCAGCAGCCCTTACGGGGGTGGCGTGGCCAACGGCCTGACTTTC.